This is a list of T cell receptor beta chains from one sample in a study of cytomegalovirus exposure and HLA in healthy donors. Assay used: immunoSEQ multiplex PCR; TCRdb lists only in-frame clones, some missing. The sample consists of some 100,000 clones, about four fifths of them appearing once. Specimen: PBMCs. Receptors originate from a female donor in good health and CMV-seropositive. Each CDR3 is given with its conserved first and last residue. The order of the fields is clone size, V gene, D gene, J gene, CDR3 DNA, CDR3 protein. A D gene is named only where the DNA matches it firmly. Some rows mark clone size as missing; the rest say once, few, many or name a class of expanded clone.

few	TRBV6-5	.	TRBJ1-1	TGTGCCAGCAGCCTCTCACCCACATTGAACACTGAAGCTTTCTTT	CASSLSPTLNTEAFF
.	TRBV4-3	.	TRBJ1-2	TGCGCCAGCAGCCAAGATAGGGGGGGCAGGTCCTTCTATGGCTACACCTTC	CASSQDRGGRSFYGYTF
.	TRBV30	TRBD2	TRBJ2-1	TGTGCCTGGAGTATAGGACTAGCGGGGGGAAATGAGCAGTTCTTC	CAWSIGLAGGNEQFF
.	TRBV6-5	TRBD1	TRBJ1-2	TGTGCCAGCAGTTTATATTCAGGGGGCTCGTGGGGCTACACCTTC	CASSLYSGGSWGYTF
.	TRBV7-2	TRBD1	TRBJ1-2	TGTGCCAGCAGCTTAGCCTGGACAGGGGGCGGGACGGGCTACACCTTC	CASSLAWTGGGTGYTF
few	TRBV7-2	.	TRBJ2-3	TGTGCCAGCAGCGAGAACACAGATACGCAGTATTTT	CASSENTDTQYF
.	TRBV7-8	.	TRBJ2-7	TGTGCCAGCAGCTTACCAGGGATCTACGAGCAGTACTTC	CASSLPGIYEQYF
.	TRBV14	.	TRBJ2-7	TGTGCCAGCAGCCATAAGGCGGAACTCTACGAGCAGTACTTC	CASSHKAELYEQYF
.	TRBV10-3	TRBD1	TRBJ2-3	TGTGCCATCAGTGCCGGGACAGGGGATACAGATACGCAGTATTTT	CAISAGTGDTDTQYF
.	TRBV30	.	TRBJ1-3	TGTGCCTGGAGTCGGGGGATAACTGGAAACACCATATATTTT	CAWSRGITGNTIYF
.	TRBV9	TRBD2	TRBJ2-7	TGTGCCAGCAGCGCGAGACTAGCGAGTTACGAGCAGTACTTC	CASSARLASYEQYF
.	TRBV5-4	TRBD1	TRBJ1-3	TGTGCCAGCAGCGCGGGACAGGGAGTGGGGCTCTCTGGAAACACCATATATTTT	CASSAGQGVGLSGNTIYF
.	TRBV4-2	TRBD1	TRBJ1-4	TGTGCCAGCAGCCAAGACAGGGGGCAGGGGGAAAAACTGTTTTTT	CASSQDRGQGEKLFF
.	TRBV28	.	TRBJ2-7	TGTGCCAGCACCGGATCGGGGATCTCCTACGAGCAGTACTTC	CASTGSGISYEQYF
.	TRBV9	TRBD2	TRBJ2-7	TGTGCCAGCAGCCCAAGACTAGCGGGGTACGAGCAGTACTTC	CASSPRLAGYEQYF
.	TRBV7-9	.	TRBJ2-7	TGTGCCAGCAGCCTAAAAGGAGTCGAGCAGTACTTC	CASSLKGVEQYF